These T cell receptor beta chains were read from a single sample in a study of T-cell memory formation after mild COVID-19. TCRdb independently ran MiXCR on the 5' RACE reads; one entry per CDR3 protein. The table has hundreds of thousands of distinct CDR3 sequences, about 16% seen once. The material sequenced was PBMCs or a T cell subset sorted from them (not recorded which). These receptors were collected from a man in his late teens or twenties who had mild COVID-19 (a few samples of this study predate the infection). Cell type and time point are not known. Each CDR3 is given with its conserved first and last residue. A D gene is named only where the DNA matches it firmly. Size tells how often a clone was seen (once, few, many) or the class of an expanded clone, and some rows leave it out.

TRBV5-5	TRBJ1-4	few	TRBD1	TGTGCCAGCAGCGTAGAGGACCGGGACAGGGTGAATGAAAAACTGTTTTTT	CASSVEDRDRVNEKLFF
TRBV6-2/TRBV6-3	TRBJ1-5	few	NA	TGTGCCAGCAGCCCTACATACAATCAGCCCCAGCATTTT	CASSPTYNQPQHF
TRBV14	TRBJ2-5	NA	NA	TGTGCCAGCAGCCGGCCGGGTAGCGCACAAACCGAGACCCAGTACTTC	CASSRPGSAQTETQYF
TRBV4-1	TRBJ2-5	few	TRBD1	TGCGCCAGCAGCCACCCCGGACAGGGCAAGACCCAGTACTTC	CASSHPGQGKTQYF
TRBV28	TRBJ1-6	NA	TRBD1	TGTGCCAGCAGTGACCTACAGGACAGGGTTTTT	CASSDLQDRVF
TRBV10-3	TRBJ2-2	NA	NA	TGTGCCATGACCCCATCTCACACCGGGGAGCTGTTTTTT	CAMTPSHTGELFF
TRBV11-2	TRBJ1-2	few	NA	TGTGCCAGCAGCTTAGTCCAACAGCCGAACTATGGCTACACCTTC	CASSLVQQPNYGYTF
TRBV20-1	TRBJ1-2	few	NA	TGCAGTGCTACGACAGGAGATAACTATGGCTACACCTTC	CSATTGDNYGYTF
TRBV4-1	TRBJ1-3	NA	TRBD1	TGCGCCAGCAGGACCGGGACAGGGGACGCTGGAAACACCATATATTTT	CASRTGTGDAGNTIYF
TRBV7-9	TRBJ2-7	NA	NA	TGTGCCAGCAGTATGACAGTGTACGAGCAGTACTTC	CASSMTVYEQYF
TRBV7-9	TRBJ1-1	few	NA	TGTGCCAGCAGCTTAAGGACCCCAGGCGGGGCTGAAGCTTTCTTT	CASSLRTPGGAEAFF
TRBV9	TRBJ2-7	NA	NA	TGTGCCAGCAGCGCAGGGGCCGCCTACGAGCAGTACTTC	CASSAGAAYEQYF
TRBV19	TRBJ2-6	NA	NA	TGTGCCAGTAGTGTTTTACAGGGACGGGGCTCTGGGGCCAACGTCCTGACTTTC	CASSVLQGRGSGANVLTF
TRBV29-1	TRBJ1-2	few	TRBD1	TGCAGCGTCCGGGACAGGGGGCTACCTAACTATGGCTACACCTTC	CSVRDRGLPNYGYTF
TRBV27	TRBJ2-3	NA	TRBD2	TGTGCCAGCAGTTCCCCAAGCGGGGGGGAGTTCACAGATACGCAGTATTTT	CASSSPSGGEFTDTQYF
TRBV4-3	TRBJ2-5	few	TRBD2	TGCGCCAGCAGCCGGACTAGCTACGAGACCCAGTACTTC	CASSRTSYETQYF
TRBV3-1	TRBJ2-7	few	TRBD1	TGTGCCAGCAGCCCGGGACAGGCGAGCTCCTACGAGCAGTACTTC	CASSPGQASSYEQYF
TRBV4-3	TRBJ2-7	NA	NA	TGCGCCAGCAGCCAAGGAAGGGGATTTGAGTACGAGCAGTACTTC	CASSQGRGFEYEQYF
TRBV7-9	TRBJ2-3	many	NA	TGTGCCAGCAGCCCCAGATGGGGACTGAGCACAGATACGCAGTATTTT	CASSPRWGLSTDTQYF
TRBV20-1	TRBJ1-2	NA	NA	TGCAGTGCAACCTCGGCGGGGAGGAGGTATGGCTACACCTTC	CSATSAGRRYGYTF
TRBV7-9	TRBJ1-2	few	NA	TGTGCCAGCAGCTCAGAGGGGCTCTATGGCTACACCTTC	CASSSEGLYGYTF
TRBV28	TRBJ1-2	NA	NA	TGTGCCAGCTCCTCGTGGGGGACTAACTATGGCTACACCTTC	CASSSWGTNYGYTF
TRBV5-6	TRBJ1-5	NA	NA	TGTGCCAGCAGCTTGGGGGGCGCCCGCGCCGTAGAGACCCAGCATTTT	CASSLGGARAVETQHF
TRBV4-3	TRBJ1-2	few	NA	TGCGCCAGCAGCCCGGATACCCCGTTGAGCTATGGCTACACCTTC	CASSPDTPLSYGYTF
TRBV27	TRBJ2-3	NA	NA	TGTGCCAGCCGCACATTTCTCACAGATACGCAGTATTTT	CASRTFLTDTQYF
TRBV5-1	TRBJ1-2	NA	NA	TGCGCCAGCAGCACTACGGCGGGGGACTATGGCTACACCTTC	CASSTTAGDYGYTF
TRBV19	TRBJ2-1	NA	TRBD2	TGTGCCAGTAGTCCCCTACTAGCGGGGGAAAGGGAGCAGTTCTTC	CASSPLLAGEREQFF
TRBV6-6	TRBJ2-7	NA	NA	TGTGCCAGCAGCCAAGGCTTAAATCCCTACGAGCAGTACTTC	CASSQGLNPYEQYF
TRBV7-9	TRBJ1-3	NA	NA	TGTGCCAGCAGCCCTCACCAGGGTCCTGGAAACACCATATATTTT	CASSPHQGPGNTIYF
TRBV12-3/TRBV12-4	TRBJ1-2	few	NA	TGTGCCAGCAGACCCCAGGGAGGGAGTGGCTACACCTTC	CASRPQGGSGYTF
TRBV6-2/TRBV6-3	TRBJ1-6	many	NA	TGTGCCAGCAAGTCATCCAGAACCAATTCACCCCTCCACTTT	CASKSSRTNSPLHF
TRBV6-5	TRBJ1-6	few	NA	TGTGCCAGCAGTAGGGACAAGAATAATTCACCCCTCCACTTT	CASSRDKNNSPLHF
TRBV6-2/TRBV6-3	TRBJ2-2	NA	NA	TGTGCCAGCAGCCCCAACGGGGGGCCCGGGGAGCTGTTTTTT	CASSPNGGPGELFF
TRBV11-2	TRBJ2-1	NA	TRBD2	TGTGCCAGCAGCCCATTCCGGACTAGTCGGTCCTACAATGAGCAGTTCTTC	CASSPFRTSRSYNEQFF
TRBV7-9	TRBJ2-5	few	NA	TGTGCCAGCACAAAGGGGGACCAAGAGACCCAGTACTTC	CASTKGDQETQYF
TRBV27	TRBJ1-1	few	NA	TGTGCCAGCAGCCCCCTCGGGGGGAGGATGAACACTGAAGCTTTCTTT	CASSPLGGRMNTEAFF
TRBV5-1	TRBJ2-7	NA	TRBD1	TGCGCCAGCAGCTTTCGCAGGGGGCTCAACGAGCAGTACTTC	CASSFRRGLNEQYF
TRBV11-1	TRBJ2-6	NA	NA	TGTGCCAGCAGCGGTAGTGGCGGGTTGCCTGGGGCCAACGTCCTGACTTTC	CASSGSGGLPGANVLTF
TRBV20-1	TRBJ2-4	few	TRBD2	TGCAGTGTTCCGACTAGCGGGGGGGAAAACATTCAGTACTTC	CSVPTSGGENIQYF
TRBV4-3	TRBJ2-1	few	TRBD1	TGCGCCAGCAGCCAAGATGGGAGCGGGACAGGGGGCCTTGAGCAGTTCTTC	CASSQDGSGTGGLEQFF
TRBV7-8	TRBJ2-2	NA	NA	TGTGCCAGCAGCCCCGGAGGGGCGGGGCATAACACCGGGGAGCTGTTTTTT	CASSPGGAGHNTGELFF
TRBV7-2	TRBJ2-1	NA	NA	TGTGCCAGCAGCTCTGGGTGGGATTTCAATGAGCAGTTCTTC	CASSSGWDFNEQFF
TRBV5-1	TRBJ2-3	few	TRBD2	TGCGCCAGCAGCGCCAGCGGGGGGTCCGATACGCAGTATTTT	CASSASGGSDTQYF